Listed below are T cell receptor beta chains from one sample, sequenced in a study of cytomegalovirus exposure and HLA in healthy donors. Profiling relied on immunoSEQ multiplex PCR, and the TCRdb table lists in-frame clones only, not all of them. The profile shows approximately 120,000 clones, under 85% of them singletons. The specimen sequenced was PBMCs. These receptors came from a woman in her fifties or sixties in good health and CMV-seropositive. Both conserved end residues are trimmed from each CDR3.

v_call	cdr3_aa
TRBV6-1	ASGGLIVQPQH
TRBV15	ATSRERNTGELF
TRBV19	ASSINGRDGSYEQY
TRBV2	ASSEPGGRAGELF
TRBV7-9	ASNREGFTDTQY
TRBV9	ASSATGTSGYEQY
TRBV7-3	ASFRRREGVVANTGELF
TRBV19	ATRADTQY
TRBV15	ATSSKGANGLT
TRBV6-6	ASSAAGLWSEQY
TRBV15	ATSSQGVSYEQY
TRBV6-6	ASSYSDRNIQY
TRBV19	ASSLSPGLAGGALGEQF
TRBV5-8	ASSLSRARGQPQH
TRBV9	ASRRQGDEQY
TRBV2	ASSEDNGETQY
TRBV7-8	ASSLVVSGAPEQY
TRBV4-2	ASSQEGGTGLFTGELF
TRBV19	ASSMGQGGNEQF
TRBV19	ASNMGLAGRTGELF
TRBV7-3	ASRQGQGSEAF
TRBV18	ASSPRGGGPYEQY
TRBV18	ATGSEQETQY
TRBV7-2	ASSLGASGAGDTQY
TRBV19	ASSSPGTTMNTEAF
TRBV7-3	ASSLVAGADTQY
TRBV13	ASSPQGLLSGELF
TRBV19	ASSIRSSGWGQY
TRBV2	ASDTPGQLNTEAF
TRBV19	ASSIGPLDYEQY
TRBV29-1	SVGEGFSYT
TRBV6-5	ASSYRWGEYGYT
TRBV7-2	ASSLHPGVPYEQY
TRBV18	ASSPGQGGTDTQY
TRBV9	ASSLEGRASGANGLT
TRBV14	ASSQALAGGPYEQY
TRBV29-1	SVGGGQVQNEQY